One sample yielded the 27 T cell receptor beta chains listed below, sequenced in a study of blood T cell repertoires in COVID-19. Using immunoSEQ multiplex PCR, the repertoire was profiled, and TCRdb retains in-frame clones only, with some absent. The sample includes some 130,000 clones, roughly 89% seen only once; the top ten take around 19%. The sequenced sample consisted of peripheral blood. The receptors come from a middle-aged man with active or convalescent COVID-19.

This clone was picked up one time. The V and J genes are TRBV21-1 and TRBJ1-4; the table calls TRBD1, which could not be checked here. TRBV21-1 is deemed a pseudogene. This CDR3 region has 15 residues. The CDR3 sequence is CASSSRQGKDEKLFF. DNA for the CDR3: TGTGCCAGCAGCAGTAGACAGGGGAAGGATGAAAAACTGTTTTTT.

The chain links TRBV24-1 to TRBJ1-5, with TRBD1 matching 7 bases. Trimming removed 5 bases from V and 0 bases from J; junction bases left unmatched: 12. Germline-derived CDR1 and CDR2 are KGHDR and SFDVKD. The CDR3 sequence is 18 residues long. The CDR3 sequence: CATSVTGGDSTSNQPQHF. DNA of the CDR3: TGTGCCACCAGTGTCACGGGTGGGGACAGTACTAGCAATCAGCCCCAGCATTTT.

This clone was recorded only once. Here the CDR3 DNA reads TGTGCCAGCTCACTTCTCCCGCCGATTGTCCGGGACAGGGGGGTACAAGAGACCCAGTACTTC. Translating gives CASSLLPPIVRDRGVQETQYF. This sequence joins TRBV18 and TRBJ2-5; 11 positions match TRBD1. CDR1 is KGHSH, CDR2 LQKENI, per germline. V lost 4 bases to trimming and J lost 2 bases; unmatched junction nucleotides: 21. The CDR3 is made up of 21 amino acids. Drawing the rest from reference TRBV18 and TRBJ2-5, the complete variable domain is NAGVMQNPRHLVRRRGQEARLRCSPMKGHSHVYWYRQLPEEGLKFMVYLQKENIIDESGMPKERFSAEFPKEGPSILRIQQVVRGDSAAYFCASSLLPPIVRDRGVQETQYFGPGTRLLVL.

This clone was detected only once. J is TRBJ2-1 and V is TRBV7-2; D is unclear. This CDR3 contains 16 residues. The V gene's germline CDR1 is SGHTA and CDR2 FQGNSA. Trimming removed 1 base at V and 0 bases at J, with 10 bases between. CDR3: CASSLDPISSYNEQFF. The CDR3 DNA is TGTGCCAGCAGCTTAGATCCCATCAGCTCCTACAATGAGCAGTTCTTC.

This chain links TRBV30 with TRBJ1-5; tentative D call: TRBD1 (5 bases). There are 14 residues in the CDR3. V lost 1 base, J lost 11 bases, and 18 bases lay in between. Germline V gives CDR1 GTSNPN, CDR2 SVGIG (reference sequence). The CDR3 bases are TGTGCCTGGAGTGGCCCAGGGAACCCCGCAGCCCAGCATTTT. It is translated as CAWSGPGNPAAQHF.

This chain joins TRBV18 and TRBJ2-7; D perhaps matches TRBD1 (6 bases). This CDR3 spans 14 amino acids. V lost 3 bases and J lost 6, with 15 bases in between. The germline V gene encodes CDR1 KGHSH and CDR2 LQKENI. This CDR3 reads CASSPSTTGSEQYF. The CDR3 bases are TGTGCCAGCTCACCGAGCACAACAGGGAGCGAGCAGTACTTC.

The J gene is TRBJ2-7, the V gene TRBV27; 13 bases map to TRBD2. Germline values: CDR1 MNHEY, CDR2 SMNVEV (reference sequence). The CDR3 has 15 amino acids. The V segment lost 5 bases and the J segment 7 bases; nucleotides outside the gene matches: 8. The CDR3 spells CASSQRTSGSPEQYF. CDR3 sequence (DNA): TGTGCCAGCAGTCAAAGGACTAGCGGGAGCCCTGAGCAGTACTTC.

The rearrangement links TRBV15 to TRBJ2-7; 7 bases agree with TRBD2. The CDR3 totals 15 residues. Per the germline V gene, CDR1 is LNHNV and CDR2 is YYDKDF (reference sequence). The trim removed 0 bases at V and 3 bases at J, leaving 5 bases unmatched. The CDR3: CATSRDPSGVYEQYF. CDR3 sequence (DNA): TGTGCCACCAGCAGAGATCCGAGCGGGGTCTACGAGCAGTACTTC.

This clone showed up just a few times. The chain has TRBV19 and TRBJ2-1, with 10 bases that match TRBD2. Looked up from germline, CDR1 is LNHDA and CDR2 is SQIVND (reference sequence). CDR3 length: 16 amino acids. Trimming at V came to 7 bases and at J to 10 bases, leaving 16 bases not matched to a gene. The CDR3 DNA reads as TGTGCCAGTACCACTAGCGGGACGAGGTTGCCTTACGAGCAGTTCTTC. Amino acids: CASTTSGTRLPYEQFF.

The chain couples TRBV6-2 or TRBV6-3 to TRBJ2-1, with TRBD2 matching over 11 bases. V dropped 2 bases and J dropped 10; count of bases not matched to a gene: 4. The germline V gene encodes CDR1 MNHEY and CDR2 SVGEGT. This CDR3 comprises 14 residues. The CDR3 loop is CASSYVVAGGEQFF. CDR3 in DNA: TGTGCCAGCAGTTACGTGGTAGCGGGGGGGGAGCAGTTCTTC.

This rearrangement joins TRBV27 to TRBJ2-7; 7 bases match TRBD1. The V and J ends lost 5 bases and 7 bases, in that order; junction bases with no gene match: 11. The CDR3 runs to 14 residues. Germline CDR1 is MNHEY and CDR2 is SMNVEV (reference sequence). CDR3 residues: CASSVTGPIREQYF. Written as DNA, the CDR3 is TGTGCCAGCAGTGTGACAGGGCCCATTAGAGAGCAGTACTTC.

The gene calls are TRBV9 and TRBJ1-1; the D is unclear. V lost 3 bases and J lost 5, with 11 bases in between. This CDR3 has 13 residues. Germline loops: CDR1 SGDLS, CDR2 YYNGEE. The CDR3 is CASSANVGTEAFF. The CDR3 nucleotides are TGTGCCAGCAGCGCCAATGTCGGTACTGAAGCTTTCTTT.

This clone occurred a few times. The gene calls are TRBV4-3 and TRBJ1-1; D is undetermined. Trimming removed 0 bases at V and 1 base at J, with 3 bases between. The CDR3 consists of 13 residues. The V gene's germline CDR1 is LGHNA and CDR2 YSLEER. As DNA, the CDR3 is TGCGCCAGCAGCCAAGACTGGAACACTGAAGCTTTCTTT. Translating gives CASSQDWNTEAFF.

The V gene is TRBV5-4, the J gene TRBJ2-1, with TRBD2 matching 10 bases. This CDR3 has 15 amino acids. Germline loops: CDR1 SGHNT, CDR2 YYREEE (reference sequence). V lost 4 bases, J lost 4 bases, and 5 bases stayed unmatched. The CDR3 loop is CASSPGTSDYNEQFF. CDR3 bases: TGTGCCAGCAGCCCCGGGACTAGCGATTACAATGAGCAGTTCTTC.

The DNA of the CDR3 is TGTGCCAGTAGTGAATCTTTGGACAGGGGCGGTGAAAAACTGTTTTTT. Protein product: CASSESLDRGGEKLFF. V and J are TRBV19 and TRBJ1-4; 9 bases align to TRBD1. Germline V gene lookup returns CDR1 LNHDA and CDR2 SQIVND (reference sequence). With V trimmed by 5 bases and J by 7 bases, 11 bases remained unmatched. The CDR3 totals 16 residues.

The rearrangement links TRBV19 to TRBJ1-2; D is uncertain. The ends were cut back, 3 bases at V and 2 bases at J, with 10 bases in the middle. Germline CDR1 reads LNHDA; CDR2 reads SQIVND (reference sequence). CDR3 length: 14 residues. CDR3 in DNA: TGTGCCAGTAGTATCTCCCCAGTCAACTATGGCTACACCTTC. As protein: CASSISPVNYGYTF.

This sequence joins TRBV18 and TRBJ2-5; maybe TRBD1 (5 bases). The CDR3 length is 14 residues. Trimming removed 3 bases at V and 2 bases at J, with 10 bases between. Looked up from germline, CDR1 is KGHSH and CDR2 is LQKENI. CDR3 sequence: CASSPTVPQETQYF. For the CDR3, the DNA is TGTGCCAGCTCACCGACAGTCCCGCAAGAGACCCAGTACTTC.

The rearrangement uses TRBV28 and TRBJ2-1, with D possibly being TRBD1 (6 bases). From germline, CDR1 is MDHEN and CDR2 SYDVKM. Trimming stripped 3 bases from V and 9 bases from J, with 21 bases between. This CDR3 is 16 amino acids long. In nucleotides, the CDR3 is TGTGCCAGCAGTTTTTCGTCTTTTGAGCCCAGGGGTGAGCAGTTCTTC. This translates into CASSFSSFEPRGEQFF.

The genes are TRBV5-1 and TRBJ2-2, with no clear D. From germline, CDR1 is SGHRS and CDR2 YFSETQ. The length of the CDR3 is 15 residues. Between the trimmed V and J ends, which lost 0 bases and 1 base, there was a span of 7 bases. For the CDR3, the DNA is TGCGCCAGCAGCTTGGCCGCCGGGAACACCGGGGAGCTGTTTTTT. Protein product: CASSLAAGNTGELFF.

V and J are TRBV28 and TRBJ1-5; 8 nucleotides line up with TRBD1. Germline CDR1 and CDR2: MDHEN and SYDVKM. V lost 5 bases and J lost 0; bases outside the gene matches: 3. This CDR3 is 15 amino acids long. The CDR3 reads CASSPGGYSNQPQHF. CDR3 bases: TGTGCCAGCAGTCCAGGGGGCTATAGCAATCAGCCCCAGCATTTT. Drawing the rest from reference TRBV28 and TRBJ1-5, the complete variable domain is DVKVTQSSRYLVKRTGEKVFLECVQDMDHENMFWYRQDPGLGLRLIYFSYDVKMKEKGDIPEGYSVSREKKERFSLILESASTNQTSMYLCASSPGGYSNQPQHFGDGTRLSIL.

The J gene is TRBJ2-1, the V gene TRBV14; a weak D match, TRBD1 (5 bases). The CDR3 is 19 residues long. The ends were cut back, 0 bases at V and 0 bases at J, with 18 bases in the middle. CDR1 is SGHDN and CDR2 is FVKESK in the germline V gene. The CDR3 nucleotides read TGTGCCAGCAGCCAAGACAGCCGACAGTTTCGGGCCTCCTACAATGAGCAGTTCTTC. It encodes CASSQDSRQFRASYNEQFF.

Details on this clone: Additional DNA sequences in this sample encode the identical CDR3. The rearrangement links TRBV2 to TRBJ2-3, with TRBD1 matching 10 bases. The CDR3 extends over 14 amino acids. Looked up from germline, CDR1 is SNHLY and CDR2 is FYNNEI. The J segment lost 3 bases and the V segment lost 5 bases, leaving 2 bases of the junction unmatched. CDR3 residues: CASSRDRGTDTQYF. CDR3 coding DNA: TGTGCCAGCAGTCGGGACAGGGGAACAGATACGCAGTATTTT.

The V call is TRBV12-3 or TRBV12-4, the J call TRBJ1-1; D call uncertain. Trimming removed 8 bases from V and 4 bases from J, with 8 bases in between. The CDR3 sequence is 11 residues long. The CDR3 reads CASRISTEAFF. CDR3 coding DNA: TGTGCCAGCCGCATTAGCACTGAAGCTTTCTTT.

This chain's CDR3 is CSVEVVQENTEAFF. CDR3 coding DNA: TGCAGCGTTGAAGTCGTTCAGGAGAACACTGAAGCTTTCTTT. This chain joins TRBV29-1 and TRBJ1-1; the D is unclear. The V end lost 1 base, the J end lost 1 base, and 10 bases lay between the germline ends. The CDR3 runs to 14 residues. CDR1 and CDR2 from the germline V gene are SQVTM and ANQGSEA.

The genes are TRBV4-1 and TRBJ1-4, with D uncertain. The CDR3 is 17 residues long. V lost 1 base to trimming and J lost 2 bases, with 14 bases between them. Germline-derived CDR1 and CDR2 are MGHRA and YSYEKL. The CDR3 here is CASSQGRLGLTNEKLFF. CDR3 bases: TGCGCCAGCAGCCAAGGACGCCTTGGGCTTACTAATGAAAAACTGTTTTTT.

The CDR3 nucleotides are TGCGCCAGCAGCCAAGACCCGACTAGCGGGAGGGCCGGGAATGAGCAGTTCTTC. This sequence encodes CASSQDPTSGRAGNEQFF. The chain has TRBV4-1 and TRBJ2-1, with 14 bases identical to TRBD2. The CDR3 is 18 residues long. The J segment lost 7 bases and the V segment lost 0 bases, leaving 8 bases of the junction unmatched. Germline V gene sequence: CDR1 MGHRA, CDR2 YSYEKL.

The V and J genes are TRBV4-1 and TRBJ2-2; D not certain. Trimming stripped 0 bases from V and 4 bases from J, with 12 bases between. Germline loops: CDR1 MGHRA, CDR2 YSYEKL. The CDR3 consists of 16 residues. CDR3 protein: CASSQDGPRPTGELFF. CDR3 DNA: TGCGCCAGCAGCCAAGATGGCCCCCGCCCCACCGGGGAGCTGTTTTTT.